Shown below are 26 T cell receptor beta chains from a single sample sequenced in a study of T-cell reconstitution after alpha-beta-depleted transplantation in children. Molecular barcoding with unique molecular identifiers was used for the TCRbeta library. TCRdb fed the PCR reads into MiXCR, producing one record per CDR3 protein. The table records almost 500,000 distinct CDR3 sequences, approximately 13% of them present only once. The specimen was PBMCs from the stem cell graft donor, collected from the stem cell graft. These receptors all stem from a human donor who donated a stem cell graft to a child with combined immunodeficiency.

Many counts were recorded for this clonotype. The gene calls are TRBV12-3 or TRBV12-4 and TRBJ2-3; D unresolved. V lost 10 bases to trimming and J lost 4 bases, with 18 bases between them. The CDR3 covers 14 residues. In DNA, the CDR3 is TGTGCCACCGCCCCGACCCCAACGGCAGATACGCAGTATTTT. This translates into CATAPTPTADTQYF.

This clonotype has only a few counts. The rearrangement uses TRBV7-8 and TRBJ2-7; 8 bases align to TRBD1. The length of the CDR3 is 15 residues. The V gene end was trimmed by 2 bases and the J gene end by 3 bases; junction bases not matched to a gene: 6. Germline loops: CDR1 SGHVS, CDR2 FQNEAQ. The CDR3, as DNA: TGTGCCAGCAGCTTAACGGGACAGGATGACTACGAGCAGTACTTC. The encoded protein is CASSLTGQDDYEQYF.

This clonotype was picked up many times. CDR3 region: CSASWAGAADTQYF. CDR3 nucleotide sequence: TGCAGTGCTAGTTGGGCGGGAGCGGCAGATACGCAGTATTTT. V gene TRBV20-1 combines with J gene TRBJ2-3; 7 bases line up with TRBD2. CDR1 is DFQATT and CDR2 is SNEGSKA in the germline V gene (reference sequence). The CDR3 is made up of 14 amino acids. V lost 3 bases to trimming and J lost 4 bases; unmatched junction nucleotides: 7.

Ten or more counts support this clonotype. The chain has TRBV6-2 or TRBV6-3 and TRBJ2-1, with 8 bases aligning to TRBD2. Germline V gene lookup returns CDR1 MNHEY and CDR2 SVGEGT. The CDR3 totals 14 residues. V was pared by 4 bases and J by 6 bases, with 5 bases of the junction left unmatched. This chain's CDR3 is CASSFAGGPNEQFF. CDR3 coding DNA: TGTGCCAGCAGTTTTGCGGGAGGTCCCAATGAGCAGTTCTTC.

This clonotype was seen repeatedly, ten times or more. The chain combines TRBV7-2 with TRBJ2-2; 8 bases are a match to TRBD1. With V trimmed by 3 bases and J by 5 bases, 2 bases remained unmatched. CDR1 and CDR2 (germline): SGHTA, FQGNSA. The CDR3 loop spans 14 amino acids. CDR3 DNA sequence: TGTGCCAGCAGCTTTAACAGGGGGACCGGGGAGCTGTTTTTT. Its protein product is CASSFNRGTGELFF.

The chain links TRBV7-2 to TRBJ2-2; 8 nucleotides align to TRBD2. The trim removed 0 bases at V and 6 bases at J, leaving 9 bases unmatched. CDR1 SGHTA and CDR2 FQGNSA come from the germline V gene. This CDR3 spans 17 amino acids. In nucleotides, the CDR3 is TGTGCCAGCAGCTTAGCCCCGGGGGGGAGAAGTTCCGGGGAGCTGTTTTTT. This translates into CASSLAPGGRSSGELFF.

The chain carries TRBV7-2 and TRBJ2-7; a weak D match, TRBD1 (5 bases). There are 15 residues in the CDR3. V lost 6 bases, J lost 2 bases, and 17 bases lay in between. Germline CDR1 reads SGHTA; CDR2 reads FQGNSA. CDR3: CASSFNIGATYEQYF. CDR3 nucleotides: TGTGCCAGCAGTTTCAACATTGGGGCCACCTACGAGCAGTACTTC.

V usage is TRBV6-5 and J usage is TRBJ1-2; D is perhaps TRBD1 (5 bases). Germline V gene sequence: CDR1 MNHEY, CDR2 SVGAGI. V lost 0 bases to trimming and J lost 4 bases, with 12 bases between them. The CDR3 spans 15 residues. CDR3 in DNA: TGTGCCAGCAGTTACTCGAATTCAGGGCCCTATGGCTACACCTTC. It is translated as CASSYSNSGPYGYTF.

This sequence joins TRBV29-1 and TRBJ2-7, with 9 bases lining up with TRBD2. Germline CDR1 and CDR2: SQVTM and ANQGSEA. The CDR3 totals 15 residues. V shed 5 bases, J shed 5 bases, and the junction held 13 bases outside the gene matches. This CDR3 is CSVKGGRAPMDEQYF. The CDR3 region has the DNA TGCAGCGTTAAGGGCGGGAGGGCCCCGATGGACGAGCAGTACTTC.

The CDR3 loop is CAISGGLAGRADTQYF. The CDR3 DNA is TGTGCCATCAGCGGGGGACTAGCGGGACGCGCAGATACGCAGTATTTT. The chain carries TRBV10-3 and TRBJ2-3; 13 positions match TRBD2. The junction had 7 bases not matched to a gene; V was cut back by 6 bases and J by 4 bases. CDR1 ENHRY and CDR2 SYGVKD come from the germline V gene. The CDR3 covers 16 residues.

This clonotype came up many times. V gene TRBV7-2 combines with J gene TRBJ2-3, with D tentatively TRBD1 (5 bases). CDR3 size: 13 residues. CDR1 and CDR2 (germline): SGHTA, FQGNSA. Trimming left V 4 bases short and J 6 bases short, with 11 bases between. CDR3 amino acids: CASSSQTVDTQYF. The CDR3 nucleotides read TGTGCCAGCAGCTCCCAGACAGTCGATACGCAGTATTTT.

This clonotype came up a few times. This may arise from a read error, as a much more abundant clone is one base away. The chain employs TRBV6-4 and TRBJ2-7; 9 bases agree with TRBD2. The CDR3 extends over 14 amino acids. From germline, CDR1 is MRHNA and CDR2 SNTAGT. Germline trimming cut 5 bases from V and 6 bases from J; bases unmatched to any gene: 8. The CDR3 spells CASSSLAGSCEQYF. The CDR3 DNA reads TGTGCCAGCAGTTCCCTAGCGGGAAGTTGCGAGCAGTACTTC.

This clonotype was seen repeatedly, ten times or more. The chain carries TRBV29-1 and TRBJ2-7, with 7 bases aligning to TRBD1. V lost 4 bases and J lost 2; bases outside the gene matches: 14. Germline CDR1 reads SQVTM; CDR2 reads ANQGSEA. The CDR3 is 16 amino acids. The CDR3 region is CSVGNLVGTVTYEQYF. In DNA, the CDR3 is TGCAGCGTTGGAAACCTTGTGGGGACAGTTACCTACGAGCAGTACTTC.

This clonotype occurred a few times. The V call is TRBV10-3, the J call TRBJ1-3; D is perhaps TRBD1 (5 bases). The CDR3 contains 15 residues. Germline lookup yields CDR1 ENHRY and CDR2 SYGVKD. Trimming left V 3 bases short and J 0 bases short, with 9 bases between. The CDR3 DNA follows: TGTGCCATCAGTGATCCAGGACACTCTGGAAACACCATATATTTT. Protein product: CAISDPGHSGNTIYF.

This clonotype came up a few times. The V gene is TRBV5-1, the J gene TRBJ2-4; possibly TRBD1 or TRBD2 for D (6 bases each). This CDR3 comprises 11 residues. Per germline, CDR1 SGHRS and CDR2 YFSETQ. V gave up 4 bases and J gave up 10 bases, with 9 bases separating them. In DNA, the CDR3 is TGCGCCAGCAGCGCGGGACAAATTCAGTACTTC. Translation: CASSAGQIQYF.

Turning to this clonotype: The conserved final phenylalanine or tryptophan is absent from the CDR3, which likely points to a read error. This sequence joins TRBV5-5 and TRBJ1-1; D not certain. The germline V and J ends were trimmed by 4 bases and 3 bases, with 19 bases remaining between them. The CDR3 covers 16 residues. From germline, CDR1 is SGHKS and CDR2 YYEKEE (reference sequence). The CDR3 DNA follows: TGTGCCAGCAGCCCTGGGAACGGGGTGGAGGACACTGAAGCTTTCTCT. Translation gives CASSPGNGVEDTEAFS.

This chain joins TRBV6-2 or TRBV6-3 and TRBJ2-3; 12 nucleotides match TRBD2. V lost 5 bases and J lost 0; bases outside the gene matches: 9. The CDR3 totals 18 residues. Germline loops: CDR1 MNHEY, CDR2 SVGEGT. As DNA, the CDR3 is TGTGCCAGCAGTCCGTCGGGACTAGCGGGCCCTAGCACAGATACGCAGTATTTT. Translation gives CASSPSGLAGPSTDTQYF.

Only a few counts were recorded for this clonotype. The chain combines TRBV7-3 with TRBJ2-1, with D maybe TRBD2 (5 bases). Trimming shortened V by 10 bases and J by 5 bases, and 15 bases separated the two germline ends. Looked up from germline, CDR1 is SGHTA and CDR2 is FQGTGA. The CDR3 is 13 amino acids. The CDR3 loop is CATAAGDNNEQFF. CDR3 DNA sequence: TGTGCCACCGCCGCGGGCGATAACAATGAGCAGTTCTTC.

V and J are TRBV6-5 and TRBJ1-6; 7 nucleotides align to TRBD1. The CDR3 extends over 15 amino acids. Germline CDR1 reads MNHEY; CDR2 reads SVGAGI. V lost 2 bases, J lost 10 bases, and 8 bases stayed unmatched. The CDR3 DNA reads TGTGCCAGCAGTTACATGACAGGGCGGAGGTCACCCCTCCACTTT. It yields the protein CASSYMTGRRSPLHF.

In its sample, this clonotype was seen many times. The chain recombines TRBV7-9 with TRBJ2-7, with 12 bases fitting TRBD2. The CDR3 is 17 residues long. Germline assignment: CDR1 SEHNR and CDR2 FQNEAQ (reference sequence). The ends lost 5 bases at V and 5 bases at J; junction bases unmatched: 13. For the CDR3, the DNA is TGTGCCAGCAGCAACACGGGACTAGCGGGCCCATTGCACGAGCAGTACTTC. Residues: CASSNTGLAGPLHEQYF.

This clonotype has only a few counts. The gene calls are TRBV6-5 and TRBJ2-5; possible D gene TRBD2, 5 bases. The length of the CDR3 is 14 residues. Germline values: CDR1 MNHEY, CDR2 SVGAGI. V lost 2 bases and J 4 bases, leaving 11 bases between the germline ends. In nucleotides, the CDR3 is TGTGCCAGCAGTTACGAAGAGGGTCCAGAGACCCAGTACTTC. Translation: CASSYEEGPETQYF.

This clonotype showed up many times. The CDR3 reads CASSLGVAGQETQYF. For the CDR3, the DNA is TGTGCCAGCAGCTTAGGCGTAGCGGGGCAGGAGACCCAGTACTTC. J is TRBJ2-5 and V is TRBV11-2; the match to TRBD2 covers 8 bases. Germline V gene lookup returns CDR1 SGHAT and CDR2 FQNNGV. V dropped 1 base and J dropped 5; count of bases not matched to a gene: 6. CDR3 length: 15 residues.

This clonotype was detected only a few times. The chain combines TRBV20-1 with TRBJ2-7; the D is unclear. The germline V and J ends were trimmed by 5 bases and 3 bases, with 14 bases remaining between them. The V gene's germline CDR1 is DFQATT and CDR2 SNEGSKA (reference sequence). The CDR3 is 13 amino acids. CDR3 coding DNA: TGCAGTGCTCGCCGGCAGGCAAACTACGAGCAGTACTTC. Its protein product is CSARRQANYEQYF.

The chain links TRBV30 to TRBJ2-1; 8 positions agree with TRBD2. The V gene end was trimmed by 4 bases and the J gene end by 8 bases; junction bases not matched to a gene: 4. The CDR3 is 12 residues long. Per germline, CDR1 GTSNPN and CDR2 SVGIG (reference sequence). CDR3 nucleotides: TGTGCCTGGATCGGGGGGGGGTATGAGCAGTTCTTC. Its protein is CAWIGGGYEQFF.

V and J are TRBV25-1 and TRBJ2-7, with D uncertain. Germline CDR1 is MGHDK and CDR2 is SYGVNS. This CDR3 comprises 13 residues. V lost 6 bases, J lost 0 bases, and 9 bases lay in between. The CDR3 reads CASRPTASYEQYF. The DNA for the CDR3 is TGTGCCAGCAGACCAACAGCCTCCTACGAGCAGTACTTC.

The chain joins TRBV6-1 to TRBJ1-2, with 9 bases fitting TRBD1. V trimming: 5 bases; J trimming: 6 bases; junction bases outside the gene matches: 4. CDR3 length: 13 residues. Looked up from germline, CDR1 is MNHNS and CDR2 is SASEGT. The CDR3 DNA is TGTGCCAGCAGTAGGGACAGGGCTGATGGCTACACCTTC. Translating it yields CASSRDRADGYTF.